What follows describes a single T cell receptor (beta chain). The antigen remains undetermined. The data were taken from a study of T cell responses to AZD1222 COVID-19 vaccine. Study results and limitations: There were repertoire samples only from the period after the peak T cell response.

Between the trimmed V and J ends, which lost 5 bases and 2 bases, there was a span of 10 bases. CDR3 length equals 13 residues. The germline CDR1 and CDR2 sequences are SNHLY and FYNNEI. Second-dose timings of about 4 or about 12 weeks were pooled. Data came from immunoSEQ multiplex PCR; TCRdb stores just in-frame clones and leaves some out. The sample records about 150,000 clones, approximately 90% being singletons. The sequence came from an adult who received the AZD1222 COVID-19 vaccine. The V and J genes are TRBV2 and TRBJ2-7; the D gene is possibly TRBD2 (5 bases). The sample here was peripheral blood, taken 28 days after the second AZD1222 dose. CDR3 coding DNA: TGTGCCAGCAGTCCCACAGCGGCCTACGAGCAGTACTTC. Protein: CASSPTAAYEQYF.